This TCR beta chain came from a study of blood T cell repertoires in COVID-19. Study information: Spain, Italy and the United States supplied samples that represented acute and convalescent COVID-19. From T cells, B-cell-depleted T cells, or PBMCs came the material, which was cDNA or gDNA.

In the study's own analysis: The assay estimated nucleated cells by amplifying reference gene primers. Clones were sequenced by immunoSEQ multiplex PCR, and TCRdb holds only the in-frame ones, with some missing. Clone size and V and J calls were adopted from that table, with D and trimming inferred from the DNA. This sample has 200,000 to 300,000 clones, with about 87% found just once. The germline V gene has CDR1 MDHEN and CDR2 SYDVKM. V lost 10 bases, J lost 7 bases, and 22 bases lay in between. This CDR3 comprises 14 residues. This sequence was found in a human donor in a cohort sampled during active COVID-19. The material sequenced was peripheral blood. The rearrangement joins TRBV28 to TRBJ1-1; TRBD1 might be the D (5 bases). CDR3 loop: CATDGPGRGYEAFF. CDR3 coding DNA: TGTGCCACCGATGGCCCAGGGCGCGGATATGAAGCTTTCTTT.